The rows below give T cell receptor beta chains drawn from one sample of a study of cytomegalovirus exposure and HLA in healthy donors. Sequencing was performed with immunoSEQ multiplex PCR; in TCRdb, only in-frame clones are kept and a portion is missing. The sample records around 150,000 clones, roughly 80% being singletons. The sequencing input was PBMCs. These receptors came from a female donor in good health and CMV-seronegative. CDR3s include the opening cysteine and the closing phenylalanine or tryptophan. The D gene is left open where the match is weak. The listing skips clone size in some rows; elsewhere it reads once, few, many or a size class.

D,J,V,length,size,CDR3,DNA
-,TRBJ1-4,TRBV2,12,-,CASSQGGEKLFF,TGTGCCAGCAGCCAGGGTGGTGAAAAACTGTTTTTT
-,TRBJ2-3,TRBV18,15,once,CASSPAGRGTDTQYF,TGTGCCAGCTCACCAGCGGGGCGGGGCACAGATACGCAGTATTTT
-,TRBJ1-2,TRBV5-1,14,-,CASSGEAGNYGYTF,TGCGCCAGCAGCGGGGAGGCGGGGAACTATGGCTACACCTTC
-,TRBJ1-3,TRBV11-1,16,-,CASTSRGAASGNTIYF,TGTGCCAGCACCTCTCGGGGAGCCGCCTCTGGAAACACCATATATTTT
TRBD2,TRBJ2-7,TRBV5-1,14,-,CASSLPSGSYEQYF,TGCGCCAGCAGCTTGCCTAGCGGTTCCTACGAGCAGTACTTC
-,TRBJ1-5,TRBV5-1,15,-,CASSLDRATNQPQHF,TGCGCCAGCAGCTTGGACAGGGCTACTAATCAGCCCCAGCATTTT
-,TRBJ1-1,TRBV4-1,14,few,CASSPLTGNTEAFF,TGCGCCAGCAGCCCCTTGACAGGCAACACTGAAGCTTTCTTT
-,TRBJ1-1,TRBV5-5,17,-,CASSPTQRSYPNTEAFF,TGTGCCAGCAGTCCAACTCAACGGAGCTACCCGAACACTGAAGCTTTCTTT
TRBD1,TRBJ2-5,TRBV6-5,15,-,CASTEQGAQGETQYF,TGTGCCAGCACCGAACAGGGGGCGCAGGGGGAGACCCAGTACTTC
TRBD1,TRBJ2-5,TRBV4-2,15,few,CASSQYLQGKETQYF,TGTGCCAGCAGCCAGTATTTACAGGGGAAAGAGACCCAGTACTTC
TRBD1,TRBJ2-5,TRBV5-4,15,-,CASSFSRTGEETQYF,TGTGCCAGCAGCTTCAGTAGGACAGGGGAAGAGACCCAGTACTTC
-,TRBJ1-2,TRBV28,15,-,CASSLTGSPLWGYTF,TGTGCCAGCAGTCTTACAGGGAGCCCCCTGTGGGGCTACACCTTC
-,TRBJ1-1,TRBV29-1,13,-,CSANRDEDTEAFF,TGCAGCGCCAACAGGGACGAGGACACTGAAGCTTTCTTT
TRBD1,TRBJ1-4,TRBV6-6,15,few,CASSYGTGTNEKLFF,TGTGCCAGCAGTTACGGGACAGGAACTAATGAAAAACTGTTTTTT
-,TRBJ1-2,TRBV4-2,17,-,CASSQDRSRRQFYGYTF,TGTGCCAGCAGCCAAGATCGGAGTCGCCGTCAGTTCTATGGCTACACCTTC
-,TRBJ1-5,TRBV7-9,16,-,CASSGLRGGRNQPQHF,TGTGCCAGCAGCGGTTTGAGGGGGGGGCGGAATCAGCCCCAGCATTTT
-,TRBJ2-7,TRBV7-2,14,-,CASSLGPPIPEQYF,TGTGCCAGCAGCTTAGGGCCCCCCATCCCCGAGCAGTACTTC
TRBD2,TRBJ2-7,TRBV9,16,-,CASSAGLAEIGYEQYF,TGTGCCAGCAGCGCCGGACTAGCGGAGATAGGGTACGAGCAGTACTTC
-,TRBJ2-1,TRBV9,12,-,CASSVEAGEQFF,TGTGCCAGCAGCGTAGAAGCCGGTGAGCAGTTCTTC
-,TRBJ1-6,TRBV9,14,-,CASSVVASGSPLHF,TGTGCCAGCAGCGTAGTAGCTTCGGGTTCACCCCTCCACTTT
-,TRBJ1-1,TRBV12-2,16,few,CASRLAVQDRNTEAFF,TGTGCAAGTCGCTTAGCGGTGCAGGACAGGAACACTGAAGCTTTCTTT
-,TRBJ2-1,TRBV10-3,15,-,CAISARRVAEDEQFF,TGTGCCATCAGCGCTAGGAGGGTAGCCGAGGATGAGCAGTTCTTC
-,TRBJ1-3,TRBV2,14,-,CASSGVWKLNTIYF,TGTGCCAGCAGCGGGGTATGGAAATTAAACACCATATATTTT
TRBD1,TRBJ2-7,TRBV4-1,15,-,CASSQIGRTGPEQYF,TGCGCCAGCAGCCAAATAGGACGGACAGGGCCCGAGCAGTACTTC
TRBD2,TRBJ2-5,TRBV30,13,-,CAWTSGGVQTQYF,TGTGCCTGGACTAGCGGGGGGGTGCAGACCCAGTACTTC
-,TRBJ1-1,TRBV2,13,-,CASSPGTNTEAFF,TGTGCCAGCAGCCCGGGAACCAACACTGAAGCTTTCTTT
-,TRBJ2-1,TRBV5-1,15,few,CASSLINGRDGEQFF,TGCGCCAGCAGCTTGATCAATGGGCGGGATGGTGAGCAGTTCTTC
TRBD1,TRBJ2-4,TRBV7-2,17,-,CASSSSRDRGAKNIQYF,TGTGCCAGCAGCTCCTCCCGGGACAGGGGGGCCAAAAACATTCAGTACTTC
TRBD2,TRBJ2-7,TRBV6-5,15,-,CASSPSSGGAYEQYF,TGTGCCAGCAGTCCGTCTAGCGGGGGGGCCTACGAGCAGTACTTC
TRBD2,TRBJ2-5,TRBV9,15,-,CASSLGTSEQETQYF,TGTGCCAGCAGCCTCGGGACTAGCGAACAAGAGACCCAGTACTTC
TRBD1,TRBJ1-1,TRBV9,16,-,CASSDGDRGRNTEAFF,TGTGCCAGCAGCGACGGGGACAGGGGGAGGAACACTGAAGCTTTCTTT
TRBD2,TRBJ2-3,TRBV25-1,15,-,CASSVAGGRTDTQYF,TGTGCCAGCAGTGTAGCGGGGGGGCGGACAGATACGCAGTATTTT
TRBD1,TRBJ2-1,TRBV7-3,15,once,CASSLEQGVWNEQFF,TGTGCCAGCAGCTTAGAACAGGGGGTTTGGAATGAGCAGTTCTTC
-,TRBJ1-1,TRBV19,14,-,CASTADSLNTEAFF,TGTGCCAGTACCGCGGACAGCCTTAACACTGAAGCTTTCTTT
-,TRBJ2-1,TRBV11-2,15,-,CASSLGSRANDEQFF,TGTGCCAGCAGCTTAGGGTCCAGGGCGAACGATGAGCAGTTCTTC
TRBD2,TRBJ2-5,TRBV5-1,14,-,CASGTSGGQETQYF,TGCGCCAGCGGGACTAGCGGGGGCCAAGAGACCCAGTACTTC
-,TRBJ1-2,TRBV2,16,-,CASSETGVRTNYGYTF,TGTGCCAGCAGTGAAACAGGAGTCAGGACTAACTATGGCTACACCTTC
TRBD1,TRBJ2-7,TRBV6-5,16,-,CASSYSNMGQNHEQYF,TGTGCCAGCAGTTACTCGAATATGGGACAGAACCACGAGCAGTACTTC
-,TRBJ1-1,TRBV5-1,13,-,CASSYGGYTEAFF,TGCGCCAGCAGCTATGGAGGGTACACTGAAGCTTTCTTT
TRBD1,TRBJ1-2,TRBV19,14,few,CASSQRGRGDGYTF,TGTGCCAGTAGTCAAAGGGGCAGGGGGGATGGCTACACCTTC
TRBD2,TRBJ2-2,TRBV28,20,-,CASSLVLSGRGGANTGELFF,TGTGCCAGCAGCCTGGTCCTAAGCGGGAGAGGTGGGGCGAACACCGGGGAGCTGTTTTTT
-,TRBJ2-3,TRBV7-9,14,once,CASSLAGPGDTQYF,TGTGCCAGCAGCTTAGCAGGCCCCGGGGATACGCAGTATTTT
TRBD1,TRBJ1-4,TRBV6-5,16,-,CASSYRTGGTNEKLFF,TGTGCCAGCAGTTACCGGACAGGGGGAACTAATGAAAAACTGTTTTTT